This T cell receptor (beta chain) was found in a study of cytomegalovirus exposure and HLA in healthy donors. Study results and limitations: 87-base-pair reads could not separate some V segments, including TRBV6-2 and TRBV6-3. Most TCRs appeared rarely, but some public TCRs recurred in many donors. Accounts indicate the classifier identified cytomegalovirus status with strong specificity and sensitivity. A later analysis linked some 17,000 TCR beta sequences to HLA alleles at 0.05 false discovery rate.

The PCR was carried out with 60 Vbeta primers and 13 Jbeta primers. TCRdb keeps only in-frame clones here, not all; method: immunoSEQ multiplex PCR. This sample has 190,000 or so clones, with about four fifths found just once. A remark on this clone: The target antigen is unknown.

With 4 bases clipped from V and 4 bases from J, the junction kept 4 bases outside the gene matches. The CDR3 is made up of 14 amino acids. Germline lookup yields CDR1 SGHDT and CDR2 YYEEEE. This chain links TRBV5-6 with TRBJ1-1, with TRBD1 identical over 10 bases. Material for sequencing was PBMCs. The receptor was derived from a boy between 2 and 10 years old in good health and CMV-seronegative. CDR3 in DNA: TGTGCCAGCAGCCCCGGGACAGGGGTCACTGAAGCTTTCTTT. Its translation is CASSPGTGVTEAFF.